The entry that follows covers one TCR beta chain sequence. The age range of participants was roughly 18 to 90 years, with residence in fewer than 25 US areas. The record originates from a study of blood T cell repertoires in COVID-19. Study context: Samples representing acute and convalescent COVID-19 were sourced from the United States, Italy and Spain.

TCRdb keeps only in-frame clones here, not all; method: immunoSEQ multiplex PCR. The top ten clones hold roughly 1% of a sample with hundreds of thousands of clones, roughly 84% of them seen once. With 0 bases removed from V and 5 bases from J, the gap between germline ends came to 7 bases. The germline V gene has CDR1 MNHEY and CDR2 SVGAGI. The CDR3 covers 13 residues. Material: PBMCs or T cells enriched from blood (not recorded which). This clonotype originated in a woman in her 30s who had recovered from COVID-19. This chain connects TRBV6-5 to TRBJ1-2; D is possibly TRBD1 (5 bases). The CDR3 nucleotides read TGTGCCAGCAGTTACTCTGGACATTATGGCTACACCTTC. Protein: CASSYSGHYGYTF.